This TCR beta chain was recorded in a study of T cells after yellow fever vaccination. General study results and limits: Researchers report a weaker secondary response that nonetheless peaked faster, day 5 versus 15. Booster sampling recovered most clones from primary vaccination (roughly 96% CD4, around 88% CD8).

Template switching with 5'RACE generated the TCR cDNA and added a universal primer site and UMIs. TCRdb re-called the 5' RACE reads with MiXCR, one entry per CDR3 protein. The sample shows about 58,000 distinct CDR3 sequences, approximately 6% of them seen only once. In this sample, this clonotype turned up a few times. CDR1 MDHEN and CDR2 SYDVKM come from the germline V gene. The CDR3 runs 15 residues. J was trimmed by 6 bases and V by 6 bases; bases with no gene match: 6. The chain joins TRBV28 to TRBJ2-1, with 12 bases aligning to TRBD2. This specimen was PBMCs, either bulk or a sorted T-cell subset (CD4+, CD8+, memory, or dextramer-sorted; not recorded which), taken on the day of the yellow fever booster vaccination. This sequence was found in a man younger than 35 who received the YFV17D yellow fever vaccine. CDR3 in amino acids: CASRPLAGGTNEQFF. The CDR3 DNA reads as TGTGCCAGCAGGCCTCTAGCGGGGGGGACCAATGAGCAGTTCTTC.